This TCR beta chain is drawn from a study of blood T cell repertoires in COVID-19. For the study at large: The study drew acute and convalescent COVID-19 samples from the United States, Italy and Spain.

Germline CDR1 is SEHNR and CDR2 is FQNEAQ (reference sequence). The CDR3 length is 12 residues. V was pared by 8 bases and J by 8 bases, with 5 bases of the junction left unmatched. Some clones are missing from TCRdb's copy, which holds only in-frame ones; the method was immunoSEQ multiplex PCR. This table holds around 700,000 clones, 75% to 90% found once. The rearrangement links TRBV7-9 to TRBJ2-1; 8 bases line up with TRBD2. The source material was peripheral blood. This clonotype was sampled from a woman between 18 and 29 years old with acute or convalescent COVID-19. CDR3 residues: CASPPGGDEQFF. The DNA for the CDR3 is TGTGCCAGCCCCCCGGGGGGGGATGAGCAGTTCTTC.